This T cell receptor beta chain was observed in a study of CD8+CD57+ T cells in acquired aplastic anemia. Whole-study results and caveats: Researchers report that fewer than 30 CD8+ CDR3 sequences appeared in both patients and controls.

The template for TCR beta VDJ and CDR3 sequence profiling was genomic DNA. MiXCR, applied by TCRdb to the reads, yields one record per CDR3 protein. There are a few hundred thousand distinct CDR3 sequences in the sample; 82% occur only once, and roughly 42% lies in the top ten. As regards this clonotype: The antigen is unknown. One junction end does not reproduce the germline sequence, and a read error may be involved.

Per the germline V gene, CDR1 is SEHNR and CDR2 is FQNEAQ (reference sequence). This CDR3 region has 14 residues. Sequencing was done on patients that had shown CD8+CD57+ cell expansion by flow cytometry. No therapy was given to patients before blood sampling. V is TRBV7-9 and J is TRBJ2-5, with a weak D call TRBD2 (6 bases). The receptor was isolated from a human donor with aplastic anemia. Sample: sorted CD4+, CD8+, or CD8+CD57+ T cells (not recorded which) from PBMCs. The DNA of the CDR3 is TGTGCCACCAGCAGAGAGAGAGGCGGGGAGACCCATTACTTC. It is translated as CATSRERGGETHYF.